The next 25 T cell receptor beta chains were all read from a single sample in a study of human T cells and chemical hapten exposure. Time point reported: patch test 2, 6 weeks after DPC sensitization. As for treatment: therapeutic diphenylcyclopropenone sensitization with weekly scalp DPC. TCRdb re-derived calls from the RACE reads in MiXCR, one entry per CDR3 protein. Of about 380,000 distinct CDR3 sequences in the sample, about 6% were seen once. The sample consisted of whole blood, taken in connection with sensitization to the hapten diphenylcyclopropenone (DPC). The receptors derive from a woman aged 18-35 years with alopecia areata. Some clones in this sample may be carry-over from other donors' samples.

This rearrangement joins TRBV10-3 to TRBJ1-5, with a tentative D call TRBD1 (6 bases). Trimming took off 10 bases at V and 3 bases at J, with 13 bases between the two ends. The CDR3 runs to 13 residues. Germline CDR1 ENHRY, CDR2 SYGVKD. This CDR3 reads CATVGGDNQPQHF. The CDR3 bases are TGTGCCACCGTTGGGGGCGACAATCAGCCCCAGCATTTT.

This clonotype was detected a few times. The chain recombines TRBV5-6 with TRBJ1-2; no clear D. CDR3 length equals 13 residues. Deletions cut 3 bases from V and 4 bases from J, with 10 bases between. Germline V gene sequence: CDR1 SGHDT, CDR2 YYEEEE. In DNA form, the CDR3 reads TGTGCCAGCAGCTCCCAGACCTTCTATGGCTACACCTTC. It specifies CASSSQTFYGYTF.

Ten or more counts support this clonotype. This chain uses TRBV6-5 with TRBJ2-7; the D gene is possibly TRBD2 (6 bases). Per germline, CDR1 MNHEY and CDR2 SVGAGI. The V end was cut by 2 bases, the J end by 2 bases, with 13 bases between. This CDR3 is built from 15 residues. The CDR3: CASSYQTSFTYEQYF. The DNA for the CDR3 is TGTGCCAGCAGTTACCAGACTAGTTTCACCTACGAGCAGTACTTC.

This clonotype came up many times. This chain links TRBV12-3 or TRBV12-4 with TRBJ2-2; D assignment may be TRBD1 or TRBD2 (6 bases each). The CDR3 is made up of 15 amino acids. V was clipped by 2 bases and J by 4 bases, with 11 bases between them. CDR3 DNA sequence: TGTGCCAGCAGTTTAAGGGGGGCGAGCACCGGGGAGCTGTTTTTT. Its protein is CASSLRGASTGELFF.

The J gene is TRBJ1-2, the V gene TRBV27; D is undetermined. The CDR3 loop spans 13 amino acids. With 5 bases removed from V and 1 base from J, the gap between germline ends came to 8 bases. CDR1 and CDR2 (germline): MNHEY, SMNVEV (reference sequence). The CDR3 protein is CASSSRINYGYTF. The CDR3 DNA is TGTGCCAGCAGTAGCCGGATTAACTATGGCTACACCTTC.

There are many counts of this clonotype. The chain links TRBV3-1 to TRBJ1-3; D is uncertain. The germline V and J ends were trimmed by 0 bases and 0 bases, with 3 bases remaining between them. This CDR3 has 14 residues. The V gene's germline CDR1 is LGHDT and CDR2 YNNKEL (reference sequence). DNA of the CDR3: TGTGCCAGCAGCCAAGACGTCTCTGGAAACACCATATATTTT. Its protein product is CASSQDVSGNTIYF.

This clonotype was seen at least ten times. The genes are TRBV7-9 and TRBJ2-1, with 14 bases lining up with TRBD2. The germline V gene encodes CDR1 SEHNR and CDR2 FQNEAQ (reference sequence). The CDR3 length is 18 residues. V shed 4 bases, J shed 3 bases, and the junction held 8 bases outside the gene matches. The CDR3 spells CASSSDLGLAGVYNEQFF. Here the CDR3 DNA reads TGTGCCAGCAGCTCCGACCTGGGACTAGCGGGGGTCTACAATGAGCAGTTCTTC.

This clonotype was picked up many times. V usage is TRBV20-1 and J usage is TRBJ2-3, with 10 positions matching TRBD1. V lost 7 bases to trimming and J lost 4 bases; unmatched junction nucleotides: 5. Germline CDR1 DFQATT, CDR2 SNEGSKA (reference sequence). CDR3 length equals 13 residues. The CDR3 here is CSGQGAVADTQYF. The CDR3, as DNA: TGCAGTGGACAGGGGGCGGTGGCAGATACGCAGTATTTT.

This clonotype was observed at least ten times. The V call is TRBV6-5, the J call TRBJ1-6; no clear D. CDR3 size: 13 residues. Germline CDR1 is MNHEY and CDR2 is SVGAGI. Trimming removed 6 bases from V and 7 bases from J, with 10 bases in between. DNA for the CDR3: TGTGCCAGCAGCCCCACGACCAATTCACCCCTCCACTTT. Amino acid sequence: CASSPTTNSPLHF.

The V and J genes are TRBV6-6 and TRBJ1-1, with TRBD1 identical over 10 bases. V lost 8 bases to trimming and J lost 3 bases; unmatched junction nucleotides: 12. Germline CDR1 is MNHNY and CDR2 is SVGAGI (reference sequence). The CDR3 contains 16 residues. The CDR3 DNA reads TGTGCCAGCCGGCGGGACAGGGGAGTAGAGGACACTGAAGCTTTCTTT. Translating it yields CASRRDRGVEDTEAFF.

There are many counts of this clonotype. The chain has TRBV27 and TRBJ1-4; D is ambiguous. In germline, CDR1 is MNHEY, CDR2 SMNVEV (reference sequence). Trimming stripped 6 bases from V and 0 bases from J, with 11 bases between. This CDR3 region has 15 residues. CDR3: CASRRDGTTNEKLFF. The CDR3 DNA reads as TGTGCCAGCAGGCGAGACGGCACAACTAATGAAAAACTGTTTTTT.

V is TRBV18 and J is TRBJ2-7; D may be TRBD2 (5 bases). The germline V gene encodes CDR1 KGHSH and CDR2 LQKENI. The CDR3 is 13 amino acids. Trimming removed 3 bases from V and 3 bases from J, with 9 bases in between. CDR3 region: CASSPPSHYEQYF. The CDR3 nucleotides are TGTGCCAGCTCACCCCCTAGCCACTACGAGCAGTACTTC.

This clonotype was observed a handful of times. V and J are TRBV28 and TRBJ1-2, with D perhaps TRBD1 (6 bases). This CDR3 has 16 amino acids. Germline V gives CDR1 MDHEN, CDR2 SYDVKM. Trimming pared 7 bases from V and 0 bases from J, leaving 18 bases between. The CDR3 DNA reads TGTGCCAGCACCGCGACAGGCCAGGAACCTAACTATGGCTACACCTTC. It yields the protein CASTATGQEPNYGYTF.

The chain employs TRBV6-5 and TRBJ2-2; 7 bases agree with TRBD1. In germline, CDR1 is MNHEY, CDR2 SVGAGI. Losses at the gene ends were 3 bases for V and 4 bases for J; bases not matched to a gene: 2. This CDR3 region has 14 residues. In DNA form, the CDR3 reads TGTGCCAGCAGTTATTACAGGGGCACCGGGGAGCTGTTTTTT. Protein sequence: CASSYYRGTGELFF.

Of note for this clonotype: A much larger clone sits a single nucleotide away, making a read error possible. This chain links TRBV7-2 with TRBJ1-2; 7 bases match TRBD1. Germline V CDR1 and CDR2: SGHTA, FQGNSA. CDR3 size: 13 residues. The junction had 1 base not matched to a gene; V was cut back by 3 bases and J by 3 bases. CDR3 region: CASSFGTDYGYTF. In DNA form, the CDR3 reads TGTGCCAGCAGCTTTGGGACAGACTATGGCTACACCTTC.

This clonotype has more than one count but fewer than ten. This chain uses TRBV12-3 or TRBV12-4 with TRBJ2-5; D is unresolved. This CDR3 has 13 amino acids. V gave up 6 bases and J gave up 1 base, with 9 bases separating them. As DNA, the CDR3 is TGTGCCAGCAGGTCCGGGTCCCAAGAGACCCAGTACTTC. Encoded protein: CASRSGSQETQYF.

This clonotype was detected a few times. The chain links TRBV2 to TRBJ1-6; D might be TRBD1 (6 bases). Deletions cut 10 bases from V and 10 bases from J, with 17 bases between. CDR3 length: 13 residues. Germline V gives CDR1 SNHLY, CDR2 FYNNEI. The CDR3 loop reads CATGTRLGSPLHF. CDR3 DNA: TGTGCCACTGGGACAAGGCTAGGATCACCCCTCCACTTT.

This clonotype was observed a handful of times. V is TRBV7-8 and J is TRBJ2-1, with D possibly TRBD2 on 5 matching bases. The CDR3 sequence is 16 residues long. CDR1 SGHVS and CDR2 FQNEAQ come from the germline V gene. V lost 0 bases to trimming and J lost 7 bases, with 16 bases between them. Written as DNA, the CDR3 is TGTGCCAGCAGCTTAGCAAACAGACCCTCGGGGAATGAGCAGTTCTTC. It translates to CASSLANRPSGNEQFF.

In this sample, this clonotype turned up a few times. This sequence joins TRBV2 and TRBJ2-5; 8 bases match TRBD2. Trimming cost V 6 bases and J 5 bases; bases outside gene matches: 8. The CDR3 loop spans 14 amino acids. Germline CDR1 SNHLY, CDR2 FYNNEI. CDR3 residues: CASSERGRFETQYF. The CDR3, as DNA: TGTGCCAGCAGCGAGCGGGGGAGGTTCGAGACCCAGTACTTC.

The rearrangement joins TRBV6-5 to TRBJ2-1; 10 bases fit TRBD2. Trimming cost V 6 bases and J 6 bases; bases outside gene matches: 8. Looked up from germline, CDR1 is MNHEY and CDR2 is SVGAGI. The CDR3 is 15 amino acids. The CDR3 nucleotides are TGTGCCAGCAGAAGGCAGCGGGGGGGGGTCAATGAGCAGTTCTTC. It translates to CASRRQRGGVNEQFF.

This rearrangement joins TRBV28 to TRBJ2-3, with D possibly being TRBD1 or TRBD2 (5 bases each). This CDR3 has 13 residues. V lost 7 bases to trimming and J lost 10 bases, with 18 bases between them. CDR1 MDHEN and CDR2 SYDVKM come from the germline V gene. As DNA, the CDR3 is TGTGCCAGCACTGGGGCTAACGTGGGGGCGCAGTATTTT. This sequence encodes CASTGANVGAQYF.

At least ten counts were recorded for this clonotype. The rearrangement uses TRBV7-2 and TRBJ1-4, with D possibly matching TRBD1 (5 bases). Germline V gene data show CDR1 as SGHTA and CDR2 as FQGNSA. This CDR3 is built from 16 residues. V was pared by 5 bases and J by 4 bases, with 17 bases between. The CDR3, as DNA: TGTGCCAGCAGCCCCTTCGACAGAGCGGGTAATGAAAAACTGTTTTTT. It encodes CASSPFDRAGNEKLFF.

This clonotype occurred a few times. This chain links TRBV7-8 with TRBJ1-6; perhaps TRBD1 as D (5 bases). This CDR3 comprises 18 residues. Germline V gene lookup returns CDR1 SGHVS and CDR2 FQNEAQ. Trimming shortened V by 0 bases and J by 0 bases, and 12 bases separated the two germline ends. The CDR3 DNA sequence: TGTGCCAGCAGCTTAGCGTCTGGGGCCGGCTCCTATAATTCACCCCTCCACTTT. Translated, it gives CASSLASGAGSYNSPLHF.

CDR3 amino acids: CASSYSIGLVIYEQFF. The CDR3 DNA sequence: TGTGCCAGCAGTTACTCGATAGGCCTCGTCATCTATGAGCAGTTCTTC. The rearrangement joins TRBV6-5 to TRBJ2-1; D is uncertain. Deletions cut 0 bases from V and 8 bases from J, with 17 bases between. Germline values: CDR1 MNHEY, CDR2 SVGAGI. This CDR3 is 16 amino acids long.

CDR3 nucleotides: TGTGCCAGTAGTATAGACAGGACAGGGATCACCGGGGAGCTGTTTTTT. Translating gives CASSIDRTGITGELFF. V is TRBV19 and J is TRBJ2-2; 8 bases agree with TRBD1. The CDR3 is 16 residues long. Germline values: CDR1 LNHDA, CDR2 SQIVND (reference sequence). V lost 0 bases, J lost 4 bases, and 4 bases stayed unmatched.